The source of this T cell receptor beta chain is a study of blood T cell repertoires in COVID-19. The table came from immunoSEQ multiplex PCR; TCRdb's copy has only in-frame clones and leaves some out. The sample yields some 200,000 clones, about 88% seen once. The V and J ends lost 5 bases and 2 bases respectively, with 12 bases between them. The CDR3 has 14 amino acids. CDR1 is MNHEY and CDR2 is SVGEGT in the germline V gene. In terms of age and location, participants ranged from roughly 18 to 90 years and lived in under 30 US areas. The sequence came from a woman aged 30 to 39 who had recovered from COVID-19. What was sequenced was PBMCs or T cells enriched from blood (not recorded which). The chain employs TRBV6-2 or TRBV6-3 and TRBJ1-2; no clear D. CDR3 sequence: CASSTQLLNYGYTF. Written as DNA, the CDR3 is TGTGCCAGCAGTACACAGCTGCTGAACTATGGCTACACCTTC.